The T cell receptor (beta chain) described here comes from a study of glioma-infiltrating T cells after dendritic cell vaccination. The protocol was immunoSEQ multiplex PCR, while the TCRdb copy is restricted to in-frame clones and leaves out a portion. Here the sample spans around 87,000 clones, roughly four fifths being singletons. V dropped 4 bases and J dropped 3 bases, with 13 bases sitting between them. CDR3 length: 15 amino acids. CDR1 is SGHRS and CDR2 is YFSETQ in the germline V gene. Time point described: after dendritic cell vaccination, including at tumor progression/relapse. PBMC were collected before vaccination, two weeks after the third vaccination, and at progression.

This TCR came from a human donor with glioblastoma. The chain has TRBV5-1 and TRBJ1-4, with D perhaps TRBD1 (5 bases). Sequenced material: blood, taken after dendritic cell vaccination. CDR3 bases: TGCGCCAGCAGCCCCCAGGGTCTGGCTAATGAAAAACTGTTTTTT. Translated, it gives CASSPQGLANEKLFF.